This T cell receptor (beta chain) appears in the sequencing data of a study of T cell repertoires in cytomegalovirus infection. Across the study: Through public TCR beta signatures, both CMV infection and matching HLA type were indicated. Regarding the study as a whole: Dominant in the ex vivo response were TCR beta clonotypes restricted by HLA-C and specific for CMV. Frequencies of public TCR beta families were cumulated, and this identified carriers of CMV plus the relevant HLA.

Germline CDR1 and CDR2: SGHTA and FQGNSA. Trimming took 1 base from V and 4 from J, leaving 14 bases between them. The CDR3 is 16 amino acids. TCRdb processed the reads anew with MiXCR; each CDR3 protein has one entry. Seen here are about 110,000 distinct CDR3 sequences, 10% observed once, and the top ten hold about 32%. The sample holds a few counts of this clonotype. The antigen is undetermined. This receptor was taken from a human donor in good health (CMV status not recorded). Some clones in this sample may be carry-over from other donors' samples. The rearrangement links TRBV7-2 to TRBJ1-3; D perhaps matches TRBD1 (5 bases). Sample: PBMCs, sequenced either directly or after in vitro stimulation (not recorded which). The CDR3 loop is CASSLDAGFYGNTIYF. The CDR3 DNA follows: TGTGCCAGCAGCTTAGATGCAGGGTTCTACGGAAACACCATATATTTT. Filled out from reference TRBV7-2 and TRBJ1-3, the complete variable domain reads GAGVSQSPSNKVTEKGKDVELRCDPISGHTALYWYRQSLGQGLEFLIYFQGNSAPDKSGLPSDRFSAERTGGSVSTLTIQRTQQEDSAVYLCASSLDAGFYGNTIYFGEGSWLTVV.